This T cell receptor beta chain comes out of a study of Ad26.COV2.S vaccination and SARS-CoV-2 variants. Looking at the study overall: Donor was assigned to the Ad26.COV2.S arm of trial COV1001. Dosing was one shot or two shots 56 days apart.

Study results and caveats: Vaccinated and placebo-treated recipients had similar non-spike TCR breadth.

Sequenced by immunoSEQ multiplex PCR; TCRdb stores in-frame clones only, minus some. The repertoire holds around 340,000 clones, with roughly 90% as singletons. Treatment described: some 20 received Ad26.COV2.S at low or high dose, single or two shots; roughly 5 received placebo; per-sample allocation not given. All samples were drawn on day 63, counting from the first vaccine or placebo injection. CDR3 length: 18 amino acids. Per the germline V gene, CDR1 is SSHAT and CDR2 is FNYEAQ (reference sequence). This clone was detected a few times. The antigen is not known. Compared with germline, one end of the junction differs, possibly owing to a read error.

Sequences were derived from peripheral blood, sampled in a trial of Ad26.COV2.S vaccine versus placebo. The sequence came from a person between 18 and 65 years old who received the Ad26.COV2.S COVID-19 vaccine or a placebo. The chain has TRBV7-7 and TRBJ2-2; D not certain. The CDR3 sequence: CASSLAPAAQFNTGELFF. DNA for the CDR3: TGTGCTAGCAGCTTAGCCCCCGCGGCACAGTTCAACACCGGGGAGCTGTTTTTT.